These 7 T cell receptor beta chains were sequenced from one sample in a study of neurological immune-mediated disorders. TCRdb used MiXCR to reprocess the 5' RACE reads, holding one entry per CDR3 protein. The sample lists tens of thousands of distinct CDR3 sequences; roughly 3.8% were seen once. Sequencing input: PBMCs. Source of these receptors: a man in his 60s with multiple sclerosis.

In its sample, this clonotype was seen many times. This chain links TRBV20-1 with TRBJ1-1; 8 nucleotides match TRBD1. Germline V gene lookup returns CDR1 DFQATT and CDR2 SNEGSKA (reference sequence). This CDR3 spans 15 amino acids. Losses at the gene ends were 6 bases for V and 1 base for J; bases not matched to a gene: 10. CDR3 amino acids: CSAPLTGARNTEAFF. CDR3 DNA: TGCAGTGCCCCCCTGACAGGGGCTCGGAACACTGAAGCTTTCTTT.

This clonotype was counted ten times or more. The J gene is TRBJ2-2, the V gene TRBV20-1, with 7 bases matching TRBD1. The J segment lost 3 bases and the V segment lost 3 bases, leaving 7 bases of the junction unmatched. CDR3 length equals 15 residues. In germline, CDR1 is DFQATT, CDR2 SNEGSKA (reference sequence). The CDR3 here is CSARPPTGHTGELFF. The CDR3 DNA reads as TGCAGTGCTAGGCCCCCGACAGGGCACACCGGGGAGCTGTTTTTT.

This clonotype was seen at least ten times. This chain connects TRBV5-1 to TRBJ1-2; D gene uncertain. This CDR3 is 14 amino acids long. Trimming cost V 0 bases and J 4 bases, with 10 bases left between them. The V gene's germline CDR1 is SGHRS and CDR2 YFSETQ. This CDR3 is CASSLAAGTYGYTF. DNA for the CDR3: TGCGCCAGCAGCTTGGCGGCCGGAACCTATGGCTACACCTTC.

This clonotype was observed at least ten times. This sequence joins TRBV28 and TRBJ2-2; either TRBD1 or TRBD2 may fit D (6 bases each). This CDR3 region has 15 residues. Per the germline V gene, CDR1 is MDHEN and CDR2 is SYDVKM. V dropped 3 bases and J dropped 4 bases, with 12 bases sitting between them. The CDR3 sequence is CASSFTGALTGELFF. CDR3 in DNA: TGTGCCAGCAGTTTCACGGGGGCACTCACCGGGGAGCTGTTTTTT.

This clonotype was observed a few times. This chain links TRBV20-1 with TRBJ2-5, with a possible D match to TRBD1 (5 bases). The CDR3 spans 13 residues. Germline V lookup: CDR1 DFQATT, CDR2 SNEGSKA (reference sequence). Trimming took 5 bases from V and 0 from J, leaving 10 bases between them. The DNA of the CDR3 is TGCAGTGCTGCCAGGGTAAACCAAGAGACCCAGTACTTC. This translates into CSAARVNQETQYF.

The chain links TRBV5-4 to TRBJ2-7; D gene uncertain. Germline loops: CDR1 SGHNT, CDR2 YYREEE (reference sequence). The CDR3 runs 12 residues. Trimming removed 1 base at V and 5 bases at J, with 7 bases between. CDR3 region: CASSLKDHEQYF. Here the CDR3 DNA reads TGTGCCAGCAGCTTGAAAGACCACGAGCAGTACTTC.

This clonotype was detected many times. V is TRBV30 and J is TRBJ1-1, with D uncertain. Germline CDR1 GTSNPN, CDR2 SVGIG (reference sequence). The CDR3 covers 14 residues. Trimming took 5 bases from V and 3 from J, leaving 16 bases between them. In nucleotides, the CDR3 is TGTGCCTGGGAATCTGGGTCGTGGGACACTGAAGCTTTCTTT. Protein product: CAWESGSWDTEAFF.